Below, one T cell receptor beta chain is given with its context. No antigen is known for it. TCRdb re-derived calls from the 5' RACE reads in MiXCR, one entry per CDR3 protein. There are hundreds of thousands of distinct CDR3 sequences in the sample; over 8.5% occur only once, and around 0.98% lies in the top ten. The sample is drawn from a study of identical twins. Germline V gene lookup returns CDR1 SGHVS and CDR2 FQNEAQ. This CDR3 contains 18 residues. The V and J ends lost 1 base and 0 bases respectively, with 19 bases between them. Study results and caveats: Zero-insertion findings could be partly confounded by invariant cells (MAIT and iNKT cells). Abundant cord blood beta clonotypes carried fewer insertions; memory repertoires showed none.

These same records also appear under a second study, on yellow fever vaccine responses in identical twins. In that study: Twins reportedly appeared to share part of their vaccine T cell response while keeping part individual.

Source material: PBMCs. The rearrangement joins TRBV7-8 to TRBJ2-7; perhaps TRBD1 as D (6 bases). This clonotype originated in a young woman in good health. The CDR3 spells CASSLGTASNLLSYEQYF. CDR3 in DNA: TGTGCCAGCAGCTTAGGGACAGCTTCTAACCTCCTCTCCTACGAGCAGTACTTC.